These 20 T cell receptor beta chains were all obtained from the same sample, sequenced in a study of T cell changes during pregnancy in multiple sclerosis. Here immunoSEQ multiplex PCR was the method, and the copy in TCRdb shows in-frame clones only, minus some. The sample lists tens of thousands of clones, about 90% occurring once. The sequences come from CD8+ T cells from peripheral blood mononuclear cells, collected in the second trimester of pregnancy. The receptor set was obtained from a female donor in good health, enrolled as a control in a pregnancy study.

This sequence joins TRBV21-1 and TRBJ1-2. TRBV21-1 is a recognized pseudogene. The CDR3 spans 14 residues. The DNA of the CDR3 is TGTGCCAGCACTCGGGTCAAGAGATGGAATGGCTACACCTTC. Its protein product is CASTRVKRWNGYTF.

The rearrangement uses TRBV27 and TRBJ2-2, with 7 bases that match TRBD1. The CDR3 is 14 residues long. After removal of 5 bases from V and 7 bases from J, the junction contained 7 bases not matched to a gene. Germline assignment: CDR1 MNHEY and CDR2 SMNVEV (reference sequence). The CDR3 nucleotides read TGTGCCAGCAGTAGGACAGGATTTGGCGGGGAGCTGTTTTTT. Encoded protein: CASSRTGFGGELFF.

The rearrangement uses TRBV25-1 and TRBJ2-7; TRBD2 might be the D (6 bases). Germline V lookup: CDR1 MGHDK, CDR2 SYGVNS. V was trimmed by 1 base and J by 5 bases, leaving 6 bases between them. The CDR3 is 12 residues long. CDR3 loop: CASSEWGDEQYF. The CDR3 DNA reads TGTGCCAGCAGTGAATGGGGGGACGAGCAGTACTTC.

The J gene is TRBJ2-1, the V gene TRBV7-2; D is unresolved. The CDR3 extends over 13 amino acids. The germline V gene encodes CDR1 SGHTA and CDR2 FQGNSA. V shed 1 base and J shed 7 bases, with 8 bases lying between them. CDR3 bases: TGTGCCAGCAGCTTAGGGGCAGGTAATGAGCAGTTCTTC. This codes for CASSLGAGNEQFF.

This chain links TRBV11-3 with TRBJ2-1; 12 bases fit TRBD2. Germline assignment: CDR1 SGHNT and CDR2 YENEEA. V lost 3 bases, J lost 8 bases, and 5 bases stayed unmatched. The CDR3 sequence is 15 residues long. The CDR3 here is CASSFLAGGRDEQFF. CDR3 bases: TGTGCCAGCAGCTTTCTAGCGGGGGGGCGCGATGAGCAGTTCTTC.

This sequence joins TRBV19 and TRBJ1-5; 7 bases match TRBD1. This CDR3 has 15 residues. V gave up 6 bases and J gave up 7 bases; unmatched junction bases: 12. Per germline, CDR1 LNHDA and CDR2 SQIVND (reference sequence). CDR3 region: CASSPETGEGQPQHF. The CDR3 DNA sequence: TGTGCCAGTAGCCCCGAAACAGGGGAAGGGCAGCCCCAGCATTTT. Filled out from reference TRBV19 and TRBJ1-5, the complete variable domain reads DGGITQSPKYLFRKEGQNVTLSCEQNLNHDAMYWYRQDPGQGLRLIYYSQIVNDFQKGDIAEGYSVSREKKESFPLTVTSAQKNPTAFYLCASSPETGEGQPQHFGDGTRLSIL.

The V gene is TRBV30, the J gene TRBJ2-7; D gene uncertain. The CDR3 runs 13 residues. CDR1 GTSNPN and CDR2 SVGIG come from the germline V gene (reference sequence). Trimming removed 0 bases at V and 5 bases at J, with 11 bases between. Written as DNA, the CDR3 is TGTGCCTGGAGTGTACTGTCCCAAAACGAGCAGTACTTC. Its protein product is CAWSVLSQNEQYF.

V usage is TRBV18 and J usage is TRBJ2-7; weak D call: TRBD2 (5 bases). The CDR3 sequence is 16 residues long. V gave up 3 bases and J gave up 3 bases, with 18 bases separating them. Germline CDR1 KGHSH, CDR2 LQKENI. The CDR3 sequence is CASSPGFEGTNYEQYF. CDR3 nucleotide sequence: TGTGCCAGCTCACCTGGCTTTGAGGGAACCAACTACGAGCAGTACTTC.

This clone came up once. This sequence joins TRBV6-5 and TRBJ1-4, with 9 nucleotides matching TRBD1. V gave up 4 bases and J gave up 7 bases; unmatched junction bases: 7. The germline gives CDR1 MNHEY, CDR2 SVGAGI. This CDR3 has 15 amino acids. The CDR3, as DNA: TGTGCCAGCAGTTCTACAGGGGGCGGGGGTGAAAAACTGTTTTTT. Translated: CASSSTGGGGEKLFF.

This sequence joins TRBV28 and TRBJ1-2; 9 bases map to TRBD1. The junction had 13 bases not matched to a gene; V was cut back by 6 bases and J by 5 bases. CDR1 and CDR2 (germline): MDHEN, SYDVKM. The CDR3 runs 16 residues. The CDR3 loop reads CASRSISYGTGYGYTF. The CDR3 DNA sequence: TGTGCCAGCAGGTCTATCTCCTACGGGACAGGGTATGGCTACACCTTC.

The CDR3 DNA follows: TGTGCCAGCAGTTACGTGGGGGCTGACTATGGCTACACCTTC. This codes for CASSYVGADYGYTF. The V call is TRBV6-5, the J call TRBJ1-2, with D perhaps TRBD1 (6 bases). Germline CDR1 MNHEY, CDR2 SVGAGI. The CDR3 length is 14 residues. V lost 2 bases, J lost 3 bases, and 10 bases lay in between.

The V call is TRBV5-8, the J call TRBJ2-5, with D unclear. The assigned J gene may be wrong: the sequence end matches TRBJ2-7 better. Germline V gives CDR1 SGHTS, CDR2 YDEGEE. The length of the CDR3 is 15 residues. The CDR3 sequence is CASSLVLSLSYEQYF. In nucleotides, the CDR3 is TGTGCCAGCAGCTTGGTACTCTCCCTCTCCTACGAGCAGTACTTC.

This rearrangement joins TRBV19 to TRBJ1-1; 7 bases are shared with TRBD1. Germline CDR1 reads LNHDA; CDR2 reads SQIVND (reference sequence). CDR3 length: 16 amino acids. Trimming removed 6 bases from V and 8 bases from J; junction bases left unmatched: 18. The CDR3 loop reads CASRGQIGDTGAEAFF. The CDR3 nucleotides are TGTGCCAGTAGAGGTCAGATTGGGGATACAGGGGCCGAAGCTTTCTTT. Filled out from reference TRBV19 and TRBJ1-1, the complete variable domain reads DGGITQSPKYLFRKEGQNVTLSCEQNLNHDAMYWYRQDPGQGLRLIYYSQIVNDFQKGDIAEGYSVSREKKESFPLTVTSAQKNPTAFYLCASRGQIGDTGAEAFFGQGTRLTVV.

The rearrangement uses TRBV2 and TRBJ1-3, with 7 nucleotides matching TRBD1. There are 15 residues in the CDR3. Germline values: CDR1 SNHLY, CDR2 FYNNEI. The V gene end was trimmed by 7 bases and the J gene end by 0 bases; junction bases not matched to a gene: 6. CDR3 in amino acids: CASTSYRGSGNTIYF. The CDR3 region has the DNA TGTGCCAGCACGTCCTACAGGGGCTCTGGAAACACCATATATTTT.

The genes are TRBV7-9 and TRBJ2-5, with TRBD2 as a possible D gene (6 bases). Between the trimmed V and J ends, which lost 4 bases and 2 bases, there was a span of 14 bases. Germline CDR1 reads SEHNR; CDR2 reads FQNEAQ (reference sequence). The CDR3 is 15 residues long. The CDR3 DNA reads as TGTGCCAGCAGCTCGTCCGGGACTTTTCAAGAGACCCAGTACTTC. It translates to CASSSSGTFQETQYF.

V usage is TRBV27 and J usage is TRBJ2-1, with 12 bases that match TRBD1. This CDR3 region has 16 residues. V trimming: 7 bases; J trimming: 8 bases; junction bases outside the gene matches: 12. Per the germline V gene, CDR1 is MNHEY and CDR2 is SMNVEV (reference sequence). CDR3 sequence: CASTYRGDRGLHEQFF. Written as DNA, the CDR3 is TGTGCCAGCACCTATAGGGGGGACAGGGGGCTTCATGAGCAGTTCTTC.

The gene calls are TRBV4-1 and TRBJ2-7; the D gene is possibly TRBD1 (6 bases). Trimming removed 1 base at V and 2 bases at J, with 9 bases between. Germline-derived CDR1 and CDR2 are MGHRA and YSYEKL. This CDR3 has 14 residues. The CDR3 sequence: CASSQGQVPYEQYF. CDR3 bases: TGCGCCAGCAGCCAAGGACAGGTACCCTACGAGCAGTACTTC.

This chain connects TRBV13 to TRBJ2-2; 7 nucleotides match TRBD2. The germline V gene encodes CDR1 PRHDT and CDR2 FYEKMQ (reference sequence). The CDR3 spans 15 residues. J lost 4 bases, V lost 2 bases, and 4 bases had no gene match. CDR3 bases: TGTGCCAGCAGCTTACCTAGCGGTTCCACCGGGGAGCTGTTTTTT. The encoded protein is CASSLPSGSTGELFF. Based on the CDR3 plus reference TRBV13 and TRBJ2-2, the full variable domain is AAGVIQSPRHLIKEKRETATLKCYPIPRHDTVYWYQQGPGQDPQFLISFYEKMQSDKGSIPDRFSAQQFSDYHSELNMSSLELGDSALYFCASSLPSGSTGELFFGEGSRLTVL.

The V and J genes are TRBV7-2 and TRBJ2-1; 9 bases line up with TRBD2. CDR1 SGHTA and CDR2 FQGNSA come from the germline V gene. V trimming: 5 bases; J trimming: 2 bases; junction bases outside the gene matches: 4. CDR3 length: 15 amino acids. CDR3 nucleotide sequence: TGTGCCAGCAGCCTTCTAGCGGGGACCTACAATGAGCAGTTCTTC. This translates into CASSLLAGTYNEQFF.

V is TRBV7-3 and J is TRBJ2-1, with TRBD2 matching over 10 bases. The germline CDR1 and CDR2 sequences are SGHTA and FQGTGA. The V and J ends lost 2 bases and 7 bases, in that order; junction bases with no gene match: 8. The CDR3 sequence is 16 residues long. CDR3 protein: CASSLVPSGSRNEQFF. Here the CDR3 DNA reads TGTGCCAGCAGCTTAGTTCCTAGCGGGAGTAGGAATGAGCAGTTCTTC.